These 14 T cell receptor beta chains share one sample of origin, sequenced in a study of T cells in Graves' hyperthyroidism and ophthalmopathy. Researchers amplified the TCR beta CDR3 regions from RNA transcripts. TCR CDR3 underwent first-round RT-PCR with the HTBI primer set. TCRdb reprocessed the multiplex PCR reads via MiXCR and lists one record per CDR3 protein. Of some 340,000 distinct CDR3 sequences in the sample, around 15% are singletons; the top ten hold 30% to 35%. Sequences were obtained from blood. The receptors derive from a middle-aged woman with Graves' ophthalmopathy.

This clonotype was seen a handful of times. The V call is TRBV10-3, the J call TRBJ1-5; D not certain. The CDR3 totals 13 residues. Germline V gene lookup returns CDR1 ENHRY and CDR2 SYGVKD. The ends were cut back, 11 bases at V and 1 base at J, with 12 bases in the middle. The CDR3 region has the DNA TGTGCCTCCAACACTATGAGCAATCAGCCCCAGCATTTT. Translated, it gives CASNTMSNQPQHF.

The chain uses TRBV12-3 or TRBV12-4 and TRBJ2-1, with 7 bases identical to TRBD1. CDR3 size: 15 residues. J was trimmed by 4 bases and V by 4 bases; bases with no gene match: 7. Here the CDR3 reads CASSSTGVGYNEQFF. The CDR3 DNA follows: TGTGCCAGCAGTTCAACAGGGGTTGGGTACAATGAGCAGTTCTTC.

For this clonotype: Since a much larger clone is just one base distant, this may be a read error. The chain is built from TRBV19 and TRBJ1-5; 8 positions match TRBD1. The CDR3 is made up of 15 amino acids. V was clipped by 5 bases and J by 7 bases; unmatched bases: 10. The germline CDR1 and CDR2 sequences are LNHDA and SQIVND (reference sequence). CDR3 sequence reads: CASSPRDRGLQPQHF. CDR3 coding DNA: TGTGCCAGTAGTCCGCGAGACAGGGGATTGCAGCCCCAGCATTTT.

This chain joins TRBV20-1 and TRBJ2-1, with 9 positions matching TRBD1. Trimming cost V 5 bases and J 8 bases; bases outside gene matches: 19. The CDR3 sequence is 17 residues long. Germline V gene data show CDR1 as DFQATT and CDR2 as SNEGSKA (reference sequence). Here the CDR3 DNA reads TGCAGTGCTGATAACCCGGGACAGGGCTCTCTTCAGGATGAGCAGTTCTTC. Translating gives CSADNPGQGSLQDEQFF.

This clonotype has more than one count but fewer than ten. The CDR3 loop is CASSPPPSKGGTGELFF. In nucleotides, the CDR3 is TGTGCCAGCAGCCCCCCCCCATCTAAGGGGGGAACCGGGGAGCTGTTTTTT. This chain uses TRBV5-6 with TRBJ2-2; D could derive from TRBD1 or TRBD2 (6 bases each). This CDR3 comprises 17 residues. Germline V gene data show CDR1 as SGHDT and CDR2 as YYEEEE. Trimming took off 4 bases at V and 5 bases at J, with 21 bases between the two ends.

This clonotype was recorded at least ten times. V is TRBV29-1 and J is TRBJ1-1; D is ambiguous. The V gene lost 3 bases and the J gene lost 0 bases, with 8 bases spanning the gap. The germline gives CDR1 SQVTM, CDR2 ANQGSEA. The CDR3 consists of 13 residues. The CDR3 protein is CSVDWVLNTEAFF. CDR3 DNA sequence: TGCAGCGTTGACTGGGTTTTGAACACTGAAGCTTTCTTT.

This clonotype appeared many times. V gene TRBV11-2 combines with J gene TRBJ2-3, with a possible D match to TRBD1 (5 bases). Trimming shortened V by 5 bases and J by 3 bases, and 15 bases separated the two germline ends. This CDR3 is built from 15 residues. Germline V CDR1 and CDR2: SGHAT, FQNNGV. The CDR3 is CASSDATVFTDTQYF. CDR3 DNA: TGTGCCAGCAGCGACGCGACAGTCTTTACAGATACGCAGTATTTT. The complete variable domain, with remaining parts taken from reference TRBV11-2 and TRBJ2-3, reads EAGVAQSPRYKIIEKRQSVAFWCNPISGHATLYWYQQILGQGPKLLIQFQNNGVVDDSQLPKDRFSAERLKGVDSTLKIQPAKLEDSAVYLCASSDATVFTDTQYFGPGTRLTVL.

This clonotype turned up a few times. The chain links TRBV4-1 to TRBJ2-5, with a weak D call TRBD2 (6 bases). The germline V gene has CDR1 MGHRA and CDR2 YSYEKL. V lost 3 bases, J lost 4 bases, and 12 bases lay in between. The CDR3 has 14 residues. The CDR3 nucleotides are TGCGCCAGCAGCCAGGGGAGGCGAAGAGAGACCCAGTACTTC. Translating gives CASSQGRRRETQYF.

This clonotype appeared many times. The rearrangement joins TRBV6-5 to TRBJ2-3; possible D gene TRBD2, 6 bases. This CDR3 has 18 residues. Germline V gene sequence: CDR1 MNHEY, CDR2 SVGAGI. Trimming stripped 0 bases from V and 2 bases from J, with 18 bases between. CDR3 sequence reads: CASSYSSTSMYSTDTQYF. The CDR3 bases are TGTGCCAGCAGTTACTCGTCCACTAGCATGTATTCCACAGATACGCAGTATTTT.

This clonotype was seen a few times. This chain connects TRBV6-1 to TRBJ2-2, with 13 bases matching TRBD2. The CDR3 spans 16 residues. With V trimmed by 6 bases and J by 9 bases, 10 bases remained unmatched. CDR1 is MNHNS, CDR2 SASEGT, per germline. The CDR3 DNA is TGTGCCAGCAGCCGAGGACTAGCGGGAGTTCGTAGGGAGCTGTTTTTT. Translating gives CASSRGLAGVRRELFF.

In this sample, this clonotype turned up once. A much more abundant neighbour one base away suggests this may be a read error. The conserved final phenylalanine or tryptophan is absent from the CDR3, which likely points to a read error. This chain connects TRBV29-1 to TRBJ1-2; 8 nucleotides match TRBD1. CDR3 length: 11 amino acids. Germline V gene data show CDR1 as SQVTM and CDR2 as ANQGSEA. Losses at the gene ends were 4 bases for V and 6 bases for J; bases not matched to a gene: 1. The DNA for the CDR3 is TGCAGCGTTGGGGGACAGGATGGCTACACCCTC. Translation gives CSVGGQDGYTL.

This clonotype was recorded many times. The chain uses TRBV5-1 and TRBJ2-7; D might be TRBD1 (5 bases). This CDR3 has 15 residues. Germline CDR1 is SGHRS and CDR2 is YFSETQ. The V end lost 1 base, the J end lost 4 bases, and 15 bases lay between the germline ends. The CDR3 DNA sequence: TGCGCCAGCAGCTTGTGGCAGGGTGTAGGATACGAGCAGTACTTC. Translating it yields CASSLWQGVGYEQYF. The variable domain in full, completed from reference TRBV5-1 and TRBJ2-7, reads KAGVTQTPRYLIKTRGQQVTLSCSPISGHRSVSWYQQTPGQGLQFLFEYFSETQRNKGNFPGRFSGRQFSNSRSEMNVSTLELGDSALYLCASSLWQGVGYEQYFGPGTRLTVT.

At least ten counts were recorded for this clonotype. V is TRBV12-3 or TRBV12-4 and J is TRBJ2-7, with a weak D call TRBD2 (6 bases). Trimming took 4 bases from V and 3 from J, leaving 10 bases between them. The CDR3 length is 13 residues. Written as DNA, the CDR3 is TGTGCCAGCAGTTCGGGAGCTGACTACGAGCAGTACTTC. Protein sequence: CASSSGADYEQYF.

This clonotype was detected only a few times. The chain recombines TRBV4-1 with TRBJ1-2, with D hard to call. The CDR3 is 19 amino acids. The V end lost 0 bases, the J end lost 0 bases, and 20 bases lay between the germline ends. CDR1 is MGHRA, CDR2 YSYEKL, per germline. The DNA for the CDR3 is TGCGCCAGCAGCCAAGATAAGATGGAAGTCGGGGAAACTAACTATGGCTACACCTTC. Its translation: CASSQDKMEVGETNYGYTF.